Presented here are 26 T cell receptor beta chains from one specimen sequenced in a study of T cell changes during pregnancy in multiple sclerosis. Sequenced by immunoSEQ multiplex PCR; TCRdb stores in-frame clones only, minus some. The sample lists approximately 50,000 clones, less than 95% seen once, with 5% to 7.5% in the top ten. The sample here was peripheral blood, taken in the third trimester of pregnancy. The receptors were gathered from a female donor in good health, enrolled as a control in a pregnancy study.

The V and J genes are TRBV18 and TRBJ1-6; 10 bases match TRBD1. The germline V gene encodes CDR1 KGHSH and CDR2 LQKENI. V dropped 5 bases and J dropped 8; count of bases not matched to a gene: 0. The CDR3 is made up of 13 amino acids. The CDR3, as DNA: TGTGCCAGCTCAGGACAGGGGGATTCACCCCTCCACTTT. It encodes CASSGQGDSPLHF. The variable domain in full, with the rest retrieved from reference TRBV18 and TRBJ1-6, is NAGVMQNPRHLVRRRGQEARLRCSPMKGHSHVYWYRQLPEEGLKFMVYLQKENIIDESGMPKERFSAEFPKEGPSILRIQQVVRGDSAAYFCASSGQGDSPLHFGNGTRLTVT.

A remark on this clone: Mismatch with germline at one junction end may stem from a read error. J is TRBJ2-7 and V is TRBV7-7; TRBD2 aligns across 7 bases. This CDR3 contains 15 residues. Germline V CDR1 and CDR2: SSHAT, FNYEAQ (reference sequence). CDR3: CASSPLGRQNYEQYF. CDR3 sequence (DNA): TGTGCTAGCAGCCCCCTCGGGAGGCAAAACTACGAGCAGTACTTC.

In its sample, this clone was seen once. The CDR3 DNA sequence: TGTGCCAGCAGTGAACCCACGGGTTTTAGTGAAAAACTGTTTTTT. Its protein product is CASSEPTGFSEKLFF. The V call is TRBV2, the J call TRBJ1-4, with no clear D. CDR3 length: 15 amino acids. V was cut by 2 bases and J by 7 bases, with 14 bases left in between. In germline, CDR1 is SNHLY, CDR2 FYNNEI.

The genes are TRBV27 and TRBJ1-2; 11 positions match TRBD1. Trimming took 7 bases from V and 5 from J; bases not matched to a gene: 6. The CDR3 is 14 residues long. Germline lookup yields CDR1 MNHEY and CDR2 SMNVEV (reference sequence). Here the CDR3 reads CASTPDRGPYGYTF. The DNA for the CDR3 is TGTGCCAGCACCCCGGACAGGGGGCCTTATGGCTACACCTTC.

Comments on this clone: The junction does not match germline at one end; this may be a read error. This sequence joins TRBV5-5 and TRBJ1-5; D is unclear. CDR3 length equals 15 residues. Germline V gene data show CDR1 as SGHKS and CDR2 as YYEKEE (reference sequence). The CDR3 DNA is TGTGCCAGCAGCTTGTGGGAGGGAGGCAAGCAGCCCCAGCATTTT. Protein: CASSLWEGGKQPQHF.

In its sample, this clone was seen once. The chain joins TRBV14 to TRBJ2-7; D might be TRBD1 (6 bases). V was clipped by 3 bases and J by 1 base, with 13 bases between them. The CDR3 contains 15 residues. Germline V CDR1 and CDR2: SGHDN, FVKESK. The CDR3 spells CASSHIGQYSYEQYF. The CDR3 DNA follows: TGTGCCAGCAGCCATATCGGACAGTATTCCTACGAGCAGTACTTC.

The DNA of the CDR3 is TGTGCCAGCAGCTTAGTACAGGGGATCTACAATGAGCAGTTCTTC. Protein: CASSLVQGIYNEQFF. This sequence joins TRBV7-9 and TRBJ2-1; 7 nucleotides match TRBD1. The CDR3 has 15 amino acids. The junction had 3 bases not matched to a gene; V was cut back by 1 base and J by 3 bases. The germline CDR1 and CDR2 sequences are SEHNR and FQNEAQ (reference sequence).

The chain links TRBV2 to TRBJ1-1; 7 nucleotides align to TRBD1. This CDR3 region has 14 residues. The V segment lost 5 bases and the J segment 1 base; nucleotides outside the gene matches: 4. Germline V gene lookup returns CDR1 SNHLY and CDR2 FYNNEI. The CDR3 here is CASSWGQPNTEAFF. The CDR3 nucleotides are TGTGCCAGCAGTTGGGGACAGCCGAACACTGAAGCTTTCTTT. Full variable domain (outside the CDR3, taken from reference TRBV2 and TRBJ1-1): EPEVTQTPSHQVTQMGQEVILRCVPISNHLYFYWYRQILGQKVEFLVSFYNNEISEKSEIFDDQFSVERPDGSNFTLKIRSTKLEDSAMYFCASSWGQPNTEAFFGQGTRLTVV.

The V call is TRBV27, the J call TRBJ2-1; TRBD1 matches 7 bases. Germline V gives CDR1 MNHEY, CDR2 SMNVEV (reference sequence). V was pared by 4 bases and J by 6 bases, with 12 bases of the junction left unmatched. The CDR3 sequence is 16 residues long. CDR3 DNA: TGTGCCAGCAGTTCCCCAGGGGGTAGGTCAGGCAATGAGCAGTTCTTC. Amino acid sequence: CASSSPGGRSGNEQFF.

The rearrangement uses TRBV2 and TRBJ1-5; 7 bases are a match to TRBD1. Germline CDR1 is SNHLY and CDR2 is FYNNEI. V lost 6 bases, J lost 2 bases, and 4 bases stayed unmatched. The CDR3 runs 14 residues. The CDR3 sequence is CASSSGQGNQPQHF. CDR3 nucleotides: TGTGCCAGCAGCTCCGGACAGGGCAATCAGCCCCAGCATTTT.

V usage is TRBV4-1 and J usage is TRBJ2-5; 7 positions match TRBD2. The CDR3 spans 17 residues. CDR1 is MGHRA, CDR2 YSYEKL, per germline. Trimming removed 0 bases from V and 5 bases from J; junction bases left unmatched: 12. The CDR3 region is CASSQDGAGVSRETQYF. CDR3 in DNA: TGCGCCAGCAGCCAAGATGGCGCGGGAGTTTCCCGCGAGACCCAGTACTTC.

This clone was seen only once. The chain combines TRBV10-3 with TRBJ2-7; weak D call: TRBD2 (6 bases). Trimming took off 4 bases at V and 4 bases at J, with 23 bases between the two ends. The CDR3 is 17 amino acids. Germline CDR1 and CDR2: ENHRY and SYGVKD. The CDR3 coding sequence is TGTGCCATCAGTGTCCCCATGATGGGCGAGGGAGGATACGAGCAGTACTTC. This encodes CAISVPMMGEGGYEQYF.

This clone was counted a single time. J is TRBJ2-1 and V is TRBV11-2; D may be TRBD2 (5 bases). CDR1 is SGHAT, CDR2 FQNNGV, per germline. The CDR3 is 14 amino acids. Deletions cut 4 bases from V and 4 bases from J, with 11 bases between. This CDR3 reads CASSSGRTYNEQFF. The CDR3 DNA is TGTGCCAGCAGCTCCGGACGGACTTACAATGAGCAGTTCTTC.

The chain has TRBV5-1 and TRBJ2-7; weak D call: TRBD2 (6 bases). The V gene's germline CDR1 is SGHRS and CDR2 YFSETQ. Trimming removed 1 base from V and 5 bases from J, with 16 bases in between. The length of the CDR3 is 15 residues. The CDR3 sequence is CASSLRGLEVDEQYF. CDR3 in DNA: TGCGCCAGCAGCTTGCGGGGACTCGAGGTCGACGAGCAGTACTTC.

J is TRBJ2-2 and V is TRBV4-1, with TRBD1 matching over 7 bases. With V trimmed by 1 base and J by 3 bases, 2 bases remained unmatched. The CDR3 is made up of 15 amino acids. Germline V gives CDR1 MGHRA, CDR2 YSYEKL. The CDR3 DNA follows: TGCGCCAGCAGCCAAGTCGACAGGGACACCGGGGAGCTGTTTTTT. Encoded protein: CASSQVDRDTGELFF.

V usage is TRBV19 and J usage is TRBJ1-5; a weak D match, TRBD1 (6 bases). V was shortened by 4 bases and J by 0 bases, with 10 bases between the two germline ends. Looked up from germline, CDR1 is LNHDA and CDR2 is SQIVND (reference sequence). This CDR3 is 15 amino acids long. CDR3 DNA: TGTGCCAGTAGTACAACCAGGGGTAGCAATCAGCCCCAGCATTTT. As protein: CASSTTRGSNQPQHF.

The V gene is TRBV29-1, the J gene TRBJ1-4, with 7 positions matching TRBD1. V was clipped by 3 bases and J by 8 bases; unmatched bases: 3. The CDR3 covers 12 residues. CDR1 and CDR2 from the germline V gene are SQVTM and ANQGSEA. In nucleotides, the CDR3 is TGCAGCGTTGAGGAGGGACAGGAAAAACTGTTTTTT. It codes for CSVEEGQEKLFF.

The gene calls are TRBV7-6 and TRBJ1-6; a weak D match, TRBD1 (6 bases). V was shortened by 4 bases and J by 7 bases, with 8 bases between the two germline ends. Germline V CDR1 and CDR2: SGHVS, FNYEAQ. CDR3 length: 13 amino acids. This CDR3 reads CASSSTGNSPLHF. The CDR3 nucleotides read TGTGCCAGCAGCTCTACAGGGAATTCACCCCTCCACTTT.

The chain combines TRBV6-5 with TRBJ2-7; D is unclear. Germline V gene lookup returns CDR1 MNHEY and CDR2 SVGAGI. This CDR3 has 13 amino acids. Trimming took off 2 bases at V and 2 bases at J, with 7 bases between the two ends. The CDR3 DNA reads as TGTGCCAGCAGTTACAACAGAGCCTACGAGCAGTACTTC. This sequence encodes CASSYNRAYEQYF.

The rearrangement joins TRBV4-1 to TRBJ2-1, with D possibly TRBD1 on 6 matching bases. The CDR3 contains 16 residues. V gave up 3 bases and J gave up 0 bases, with 12 bases separating them. Germline loops: CDR1 MGHRA, CDR2 YSYEKL. CDR3 amino acids: CASSHDQGGSYNEQFF. CDR3 nucleotide sequence: TGCGCCAGCAGCCATGACCAAGGGGGCTCCTACAATGAGCAGTTCTTC.

CDR3: CASSPTSGIRNEQFF. The CDR3 nucleotides read TGTGCCAGCAGCCCCACTAGCGGGATTAGGAATGAGCAGTTCTTC. This rearrangement joins TRBV5-4 to TRBJ2-1; 10 bases are shared with TRBD2. Germline CDR1 is SGHNT and CDR2 is YYREEE (reference sequence). Losses at the gene ends were 4 bases for V and 7 bases for J; bases not matched to a gene: 8. The CDR3 is 15 amino acids.

V is TRBV7-8 and J is TRBJ1-2; 10 bases match TRBD1. The V segment lost 5 bases and the J segment 7 bases; nucleotides outside the gene matches: 10. Germline assignment: CDR1 SGHVS and CDR2 FQNEAQ. The CDR3 contains 15 residues. CDR3 coding DNA: TGTGCCAGCAGCCAAGGGGACAGGGGTGAGGGTGGCTACACCTTC. It is translated as CASSQGDRGEGGYTF.

This sequence joins TRBV11-3 and TRBJ1-2; 9 nucleotides agree with TRBD1. The CDR3 sequence is 16 residues long. The junction had 9 bases not matched to a gene; V was cut back by 4 bases and J by 3 bases. CDR1 and CDR2 from the germline V gene are SGHNT and YENEEA. The CDR3 bases are TGTGCCAGCAGCTACGACCCGGGACAGGGAGACTATGGCTACACCTTC. Encoded protein: CASSYDPGQGDYGYTF.

This sequence joins TRBV5-6 and TRBJ1-2; 7 bases match TRBD1. CDR1 is SGHDT and CDR2 is YYEEEE in the germline V gene. CDR3 size: 14 residues. The V gene end was trimmed by 4 bases and the J gene end by 7 bases; junction bases not matched to a gene: 10. CDR3 nucleotides: TGTGCCAGCAGCCGGGACAGATCCTTGGGTGGCTACACCTTC. It is translated as CASSRDRSLGGYTF.

The rearrangement uses TRBV6-5 and TRBJ1-2, with D perhaps TRBD1 (5 bases). In germline, CDR1 is MNHEY, CDR2 SVGAGI. CDR3 length: 15 residues. V lost 7 bases and J lost 4, with 19 bases in between. This chain's CDR3 is CASTQAPGLGYGYTF. The CDR3 nucleotides read TGTGCCAGCACACAGGCCCCGGGACTAGGCTATGGCTACACCTTC.

This chain connects TRBV7-2 to TRBJ1-5, with 9 nucleotides matching TRBD1. CDR3 length: 15 amino acids. The V gene's germline CDR1 is SGHTA and CDR2 FQGNSA. Unmatched junction bases numbered 3, after V lost 0 bases and J lost 6 bases. In DNA form, the CDR3 reads TGTGCCAGCAGCTTAGCTACAGGGGGCGGTCAGCCCCAGCATTTT. This encodes CASSLATGGGQPQHF.